This is a list of T cell receptor beta chains from one sample in a study of shared clonotypes between healthy human individuals. Profiled with immunoSEQ multiplex PCR; TCRdb holds only in-frame clones, not every one. Of around 1.1 million clones in the sample, around 78% were seen once. The sample consisted of memory CD4+ T cells from PBMCs. Receptors were obtained from a man younger than 30 in good health. Some clones in this sample may be carry-over from other donors' samples. Both conserved end residues are part of each CDR3. Each record gives: CDR3 DNA, CDR3 protein, J gene, V gene, clone size, D gene. A D gene is named only where the DNA matches it firmly. For some rows the clone size is stated as once, few or many, or as a class when expanded; others skip it.

CDR3 DNA: TGCAGTGTCGCGGGGTTCGAGGGGCAGTACTTC
CDR3 protein: CSVAGFEGQYF
J gene: TRBJ2-7
V gene: TRBV20-1
clone size: .
D gene: .

CDR3 DNA: TGCGCCAGCAGCTTGGGGCCGGGTGGCACTGAAGCTTTCTTT
CDR3 protein: CASSLGPGGTEAFF
J gene: TRBJ1-1
V gene: TRBV5-1
clone size: .
D gene: .

CDR3 DNA: TGCGCCAGCAGCGAGGGACAGCCAAGAGTGTATGGCTACACCTTC
CDR3 protein: CASSEGQPRVYGYTF
J gene: TRBJ1-2
V gene: TRBV5-1
clone size: .
D gene: TRBD1

CDR3 DNA: TGTGCCAGCAGGCTTACTGGTAGCTACGAGCAGTACTTC
CDR3 protein: CASRLTGSYEQYF
J gene: TRBJ2-7
V gene: TRBV6-5
clone size: .
D gene: .

CDR3 DNA: TGTGCCAGCAGCGTTAGCGGGACCAGCTCCTACGAGCAGTACTTC
CDR3 protein: CASSVSGTSSYEQYF
J gene: TRBJ2-7
V gene: TRBV9
clone size: .
D gene: TRBD2

CDR3 DNA: TGCGCCAGCAGCCAAGAGGGTTATGGCTACACCTTC
CDR3 protein: CASSQEGYGYTF
J gene: TRBJ1-2
V gene: TRBV4-3
clone size: once
D gene: .

CDR3 DNA: TGTGCCAGCAGGGACAAGGGGGGTTTCTCCTACGAGCAGTACTTC
CDR3 protein: CASRDKGGFSYEQYF
J gene: TRBJ2-7
V gene: TRBV2
clone size: .
D gene: .

CDR3 DNA: TGTGCCAGCAGTAGGGGGAGGGAAAACGAGCAGTACTTC
CDR3 protein: CASSRGRENEQYF
J gene: TRBJ2-7
V gene: TRBV28
clone size: .
D gene: .

CDR3 DNA: TGCGCCAGCAGCCAACCACAGGGCCCAGAGCAGTTCTTC
CDR3 protein: CASSQPQGPEQFF
J gene: TRBJ2-1
V gene: TRBV4-1
clone size: .
D gene: .

CDR3 DNA: TGTGCCAGCAGCTTTGGACAGGGCGGATGGGAGACCCAGTACTTC
CDR3 protein: CASSFGQGGWETQYF
J gene: TRBJ2-5
V gene: TRBV7-9
clone size: few
D gene: TRBD1

CDR3 DNA: TGTGCCTGGAGTGCCCCGGGACTACACACAGATACGCAGTATTTT
CDR3 protein: CAWSAPGLHTDTQYF
J gene: TRBJ2-3
V gene: TRBV30
clone size: .
D gene: TRBD2

CDR3 DNA: TGTGCCAGCAGTGACTCAGGGGACGGGTACTATGGGGGCTACACCTTC
CDR3 protein: CASSDSGDGYYGGYTF
J gene: TRBJ1-2
V gene: TRBV6-4
clone size: .
D gene: .

CDR3 DNA: TGTGCCAGCAGCAAAACTAGCGGGAGTTTCTATGAGCAGTTCTTC
CDR3 protein: CASSKTSGSFYEQFF
J gene: TRBJ2-1
V gene: TRBV11-2
clone size: few
D gene: TRBD2

CDR3 DNA: TGTGCCAGCTCACCACCGGGGAACAGGGGTAATGGCTACACCTTC
CDR3 protein: CASSPPGNRGNGYTF
J gene: TRBJ1-2
V gene: TRBV18
clone size: .
D gene: TRBD1

CDR3 DNA: TGTGCCAGCAGTTTAGGGCCCCTTGGGGTAGGCATTCAGTACTTC
CDR3 protein: CASSLGPLGVGIQYF
J gene: TRBJ2-4
V gene: TRBV28
clone size: .
D gene: .

CDR3 DNA: TGCGCCAGCAGCCAAGCTGGTGGGGAAAAACTGTTTTTT
CDR3 protein: CASSQAGGEKLFF
J gene: TRBJ1-4
V gene: TRBV4-1
clone size: .
D gene: .

CDR3 DNA: TGTGCCAGCAGCTTGGGGGGCCAGGGCAGCAAACGCTACACCTTC
CDR3 protein: CASSLGGQGSKRYTF
J gene: TRBJ1-2
V gene: TRBV5-4
clone size: .
D gene: .

CDR3 DNA: TGTGCCAGCAGCTTCAGGGGCAATCAGCCCCAGCATTTT
CDR3 protein: CASSFRGNQPQHF
J gene: TRBJ1-5
V gene: TRBV7-8
clone size: .
D gene: .

CDR3 DNA: TGCGCCAGCAGCCAAGAGACCGGGACAGGGAGGGAAAAACTGTTTTTT
CDR3 protein: CASSQETGTGREKLFF
J gene: TRBJ1-4
V gene: TRBV4-3
clone size: few
D gene: TRBD1

CDR3 DNA: TGCGCCAGCAGCCTAATAGGGGACGCCTCCTACAATGAGCAGTTCTTC
CDR3 protein: CASSLIGDASYNEQFF
J gene: TRBJ2-1
V gene: TRBV5-1
clone size: .
D gene: .

CDR3 DNA: TGTGCCTGGAGTGTTACAGGTGCAGCTAATTCACCCCTCCACTTT
CDR3 protein: CAWSVTGAANSPLHF
J gene: TRBJ1-6
V gene: TRBV30
clone size: many
D gene: .

CDR3 DNA: TGTGCCAGCAGTTCTACTAGCGAGCAGTACTTC
CDR3 protein: CASSSTSEQYF
J gene: TRBJ2-7
V gene: TRBV6-5
clone size: .
D gene: .

CDR3 DNA: TGTGCCAGCAGGAACCTAGCGGGAGAGTCCCACAATGAGCAGTTCTTC
CDR3 protein: CASRNLAGESHNEQFF
J gene: TRBJ2-1
V gene: TRBV27
clone size: .
D gene: TRBD2

CDR3 DNA: TGTGCCAGCAGCTTAGTGAGCTCCGAGCAGTACTTC
CDR3 protein: CASSLVSSEQYF
J gene: TRBJ2-7
V gene: TRBV7-9
clone size: .
D gene: .

CDR3 DNA: TGTGCCAGCAGCTTAAGGGAGACAGAGCTTTTTTTT
CDR3 protein: CASSLRETELFF
J gene: TRBJ1-4
V gene: TRBV7-9
clone size: .
D gene: .

CDR3 DNA: TGTGCCAGCAGTACCCGGACATACAACTACGAGCAGTACTTC
CDR3 protein: CASSTRTYNYEQYF
J gene: TRBJ2-7
V gene: TRBV28
clone size: .
D gene: .

CDR3 DNA: TGTGCCTGGAGTCGGGACTACAACCTGAACACTGAAGCTTTCTTT
CDR3 protein: CAWSRDYNLNTEAFF
J gene: TRBJ1-1
V gene: TRBV30
clone size: .
D gene: .

CDR3 DNA: TGTGCCAGCAGCCTCCACTGGATCCCCTACGAGCAGTACTTC
CDR3 protein: CASSLHWIPYEQYF
J gene: TRBJ2-7
V gene: TRBV7-2
clone size: .
D gene: .

CDR3 DNA: TGTGCCAGTTTGCGGGAGACGGCCTACGAGCAGTACTTC
CDR3 protein: CASLRETAYEQYF
J gene: TRBJ2-7
V gene: TRBV2
clone size: .
D gene: TRBD2

CDR3 DNA: TGTGCCAGCAGCAAGACAGGGCTCCCTGGGGGGACCTTC
CDR3 protein: CASSKTGLPGGTF
J gene: TRBJ1-2
V gene: TRBV5-6
clone size: .
D gene: TRBD1

CDR3 DNA: TGTGCCAGCAGTGAAGCCGGGCGGGGGGCGAATGAGCAGTTCTTC
CDR3 protein: CASSEAGRGANEQFF
J gene: TRBJ2-1
V gene: TRBV6-1
clone size: .
D gene: TRBD2

CDR3 DNA: TGTGCCAGCAGCTTAGGAGTGGAATCCGAGCAGTACTTC
CDR3 protein: CASSLGVESEQYF
J gene: TRBJ2-7
V gene: TRBV7-8
clone size: .
D gene: .

CDR3 DNA: TGTGCCGCACAGAGCTCTGGAAACACCATATATTTT
CDR3 protein: CAAQSSGNTIYF
J gene: TRBJ1-3
V gene: TRBV28
clone size: .
D gene: .

CDR3 DNA: TGTGCCAGCTCCCTGAGCGGGACATCATCCTACAATGAGCAGTTCTTC
CDR3 protein: CASSLSGTSSYNEQFF
J gene: TRBJ2-1
V gene: TRBV18
clone size: .
D gene: .

CDR3 DNA: TGTGCCAGCAGTCTAGCTCGGGAGACCCAGTACTTC
CDR3 protein: CASSLARETQYF
J gene: TRBJ2-5
V gene: TRBV5-4
clone size: .
D gene: .